This is a list of T cell receptor beta chains from one sample in a study of beta chain features in type 1 diabetes. Produced via immunoSEQ multiplex PCR; TCRdb's table is partial and in-frame only. This table has around 600,000 clones, under 15% appearing once. Sequencing was done on a sample of naive CD4+ T cells from blood. These receptors came from a man younger than 45 with type 1 diabetes. Both conserved end residues are part of each CDR3. Fields, in order: D gene, V gene, J gene, CDR3 protein. The D gene is left open where the match is weak.

NA,TRBV7-2,TRBJ2-6,CASSQSGPGANVLTF
NA,TRBV7-6,TRBJ1-4,CASSLVGTATNEKLFF
NA,TRBV18,TRBJ2-5,CASSPREETQYF
NA,TRBV18,TRBJ1-6,CASSPRGNSPLHF
NA,TRBV29-1,TRBJ2-1,CSVWRGHSYNEQFF
NA,TRBV9,TRBJ2-6,CASSVFSSGANVLTF
NA,TRBV7-2,TRBJ2-6,CASSFDRRVLTF
NA,TRBV6-1,TRBJ1-5,CASSEQGFNQPQHF
NA,TRBV4-1,TRBJ2-3,CASSQTKTLPGDTQYF
NA,TRBV7-2,TRBJ2-3,CASRASTDTQYF
NA,TRBV5-1,TRBJ1-2,CASSLDAWSYGYTF
NA,TRBV10-1,TRBJ2-3,CASSESGTDTQYF
TRBD1,TRBV9,TRBJ1-4,CASSAGQGNEKLFF
NA,TRBV18,TRBJ2-1,CASSPLAGANNEQFF
TRBD1,TRBV7-2,TRBJ1-2,CASSFPRTGGDGYTF
NA,TRBV2,TRBJ2-7,CASSELRGTEQYF
TRBD1,TRBV5-1,TRBJ2-2,CASSLTGAPNTGELFF
NA,TRBV7-2,TRBJ2-7,CASSSTGTITYEQYF
TRBD1,TRBV10-3,TRBJ2-2,CAISSGQPTGELFF
NA,TRBV30,TRBJ1-3,CAWREGLGNTIYF
NA,TRBV2,TRBJ2-6,CASSQNAGPGANVLTF
NA,TRBV18,TRBJ1-1,CASSPPTGNTEAFF
TRBD2,TRBV5-1,TRBJ2-3,CASSLAGRADTQYF
NA,TRBV4-3,TRBJ1-5,CASSQVRGGQPQHF
NA,TRBV4-3,TRBJ2-6,CASSQVGAGANVLTF
TRBD1,TRBV27,TRBJ2-1,CASTQDRDLYNEQFF
NA,TRBV28,TRBJ1-2,CASSLSGGGYTF
NA,TRBV19,TRBJ2-6,CASSIQSGANVLTF
NA,TRBV14,TRBJ2-7,CASSPTVYEQYF
NA,TRBV19,TRBJ2-1,CASSGIYNEQFF
NA,TRBV5-6,TRBJ1-2,CASSPPTGNYGYTF
NA,TRBV5-1,TRBJ1-6,CASSLDPPNSPLHF
NA,TRBV29-1,TRBJ1-1,CSVVPNTEAFF
NA,TRBV11-2,TRBJ2-7,CASSFLGQGSYEQYF
TRBD1,TRBV7-2,TRBJ1-6,CASSFSGRGNSPLHF
NA,TRBV2,TRBJ1-5,CASSDRLYSNQPQHF
NA,TRBV5-6,TRBJ2-7,CASSVDREQYF
TRBD2,TRBV30,TRBJ2-5,CAWMAGGEETQYF
TRBD1,TRBV6-5,TRBJ1-6,CASSYSGTVLNSPLHF
NA,TRBV5-1,TRBJ1-6,CASSLRFTDSPLHF
NA,TRBV7-3,TRBJ2-2,CASRRSRDTGELFF
TRBD1,TRBV2,TRBJ2-7,CASSADRAAYEQYF
NA,TRBV19,TRBJ1-2,CASIGTSSFNYGYTF
TRBD1,TRBV9,TRBJ1-1,CASSPRTGVEAFF
NA,TRBV7-9,TRBJ2-2,CASSLRVFTGELFF
NA,TRBV9,TRBJ1-5,CASSVADGGVQPQHF